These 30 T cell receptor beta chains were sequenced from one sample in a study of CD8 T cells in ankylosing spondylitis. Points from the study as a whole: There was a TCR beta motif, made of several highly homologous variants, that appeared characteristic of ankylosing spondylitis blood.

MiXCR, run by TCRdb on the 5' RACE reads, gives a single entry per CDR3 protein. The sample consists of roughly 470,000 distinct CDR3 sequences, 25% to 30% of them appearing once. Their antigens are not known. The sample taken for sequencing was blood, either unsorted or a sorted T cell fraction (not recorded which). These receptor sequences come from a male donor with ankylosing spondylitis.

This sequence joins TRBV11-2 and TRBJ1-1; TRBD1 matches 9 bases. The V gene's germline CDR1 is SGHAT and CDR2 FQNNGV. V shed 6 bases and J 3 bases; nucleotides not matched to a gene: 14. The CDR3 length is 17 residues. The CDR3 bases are TGTGCCAGCAGTATCTATCCGGGACAGGGTTTCGACACTGAAGCTTTCTTT. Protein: CASSIYPGQGFDTEAFF.

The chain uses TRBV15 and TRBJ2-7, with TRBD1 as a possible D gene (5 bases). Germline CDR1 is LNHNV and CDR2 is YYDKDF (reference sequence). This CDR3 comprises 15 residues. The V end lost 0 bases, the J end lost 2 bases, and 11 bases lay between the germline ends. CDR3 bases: TGTGCCACCAGCAGAGATCAGGGTTTGACCTACGAGCAGTACTTC. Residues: CATSRDQGLTYEQYF.

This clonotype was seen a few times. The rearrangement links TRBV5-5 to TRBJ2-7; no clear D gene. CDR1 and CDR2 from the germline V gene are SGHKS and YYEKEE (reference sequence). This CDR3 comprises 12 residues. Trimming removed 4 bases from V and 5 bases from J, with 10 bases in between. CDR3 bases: TGTGCCAGCAGCCGCCGTGGGGACGAGCAGTACTTC. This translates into CASSRRGDEQYF.

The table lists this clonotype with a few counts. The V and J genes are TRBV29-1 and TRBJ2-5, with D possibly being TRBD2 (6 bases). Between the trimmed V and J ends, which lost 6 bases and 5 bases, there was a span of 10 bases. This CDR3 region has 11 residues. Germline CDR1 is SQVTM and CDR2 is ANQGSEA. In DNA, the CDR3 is TGCAGCGTCGGGACTCGGGAGACCCAGTACTTC. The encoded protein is CSVGTRETQYF.

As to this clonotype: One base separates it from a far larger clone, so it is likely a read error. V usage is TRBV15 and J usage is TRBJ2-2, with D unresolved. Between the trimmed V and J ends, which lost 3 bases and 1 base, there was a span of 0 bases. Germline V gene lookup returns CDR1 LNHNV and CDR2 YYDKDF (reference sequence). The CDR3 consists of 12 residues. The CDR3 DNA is TGTGCCACCAGCAGGAACACCGGGGAGCTGTTTTTT. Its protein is CATSRNTGELFF.

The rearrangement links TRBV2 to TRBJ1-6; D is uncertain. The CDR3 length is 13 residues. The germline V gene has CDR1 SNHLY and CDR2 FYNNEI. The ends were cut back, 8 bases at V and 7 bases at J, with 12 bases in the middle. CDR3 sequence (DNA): TGTGCCAGCGGCAATGAACAGAATTCACCCCTCCACTTT. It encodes CASGNEQNSPLHF.

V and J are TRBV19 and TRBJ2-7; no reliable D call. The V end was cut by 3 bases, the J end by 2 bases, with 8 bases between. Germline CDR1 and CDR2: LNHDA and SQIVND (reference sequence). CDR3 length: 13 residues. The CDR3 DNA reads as TGTGCCAGTAGTATCGACATAGCCTACGAGCAGTACGTC. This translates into CASSIDIAYEQYV.

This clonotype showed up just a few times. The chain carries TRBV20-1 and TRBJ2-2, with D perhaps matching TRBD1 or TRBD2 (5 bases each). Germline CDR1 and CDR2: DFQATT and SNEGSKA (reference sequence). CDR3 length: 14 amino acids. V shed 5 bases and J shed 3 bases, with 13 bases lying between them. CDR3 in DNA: TGCAGTGCTGGGGGAGACTTGGACACCGGGGAGCTGTTTTTT. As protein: CSAGGDLDTGELFF.

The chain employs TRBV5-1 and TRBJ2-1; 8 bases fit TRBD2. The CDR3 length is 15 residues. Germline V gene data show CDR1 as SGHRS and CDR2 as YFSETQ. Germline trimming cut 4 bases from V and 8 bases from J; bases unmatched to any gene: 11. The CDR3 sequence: CASSPTGTRWYEQFF. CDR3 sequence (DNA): TGCGCCAGCAGCCCAACCGGGACTAGGTGGTATGAGCAGTTCTTC.

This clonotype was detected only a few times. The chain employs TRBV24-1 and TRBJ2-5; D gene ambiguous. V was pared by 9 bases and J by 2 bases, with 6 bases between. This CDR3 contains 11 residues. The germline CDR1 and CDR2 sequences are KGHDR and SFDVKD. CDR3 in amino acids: CATGKQETQYF. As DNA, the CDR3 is TGTGCCACCGGAAAGCAAGAGACCCAGTACTTC.

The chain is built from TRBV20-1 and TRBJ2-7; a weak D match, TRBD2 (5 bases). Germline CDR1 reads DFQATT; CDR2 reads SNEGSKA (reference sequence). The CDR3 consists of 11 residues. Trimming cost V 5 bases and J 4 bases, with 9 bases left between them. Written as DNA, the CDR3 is TGCAGTGCTGCGACTACATACGAGCAGTACTTC. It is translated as CSAATTYEQYF.

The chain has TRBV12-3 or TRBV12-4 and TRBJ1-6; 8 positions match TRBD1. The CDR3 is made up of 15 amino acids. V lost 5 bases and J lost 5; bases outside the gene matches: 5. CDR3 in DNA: TGTGCCAGCAGTCTCCGACAGGGGCATAATTCACCCCTCCACTTT. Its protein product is CASSLRQGHNSPLHF.

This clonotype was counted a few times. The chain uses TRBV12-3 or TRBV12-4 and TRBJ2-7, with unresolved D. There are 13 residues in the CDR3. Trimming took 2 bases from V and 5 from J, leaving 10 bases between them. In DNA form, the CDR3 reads TGTGCCAGCAGTTTAATGGGGTTCGACGAGCAGTACGTC. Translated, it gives CASSLMGFDEQYV.

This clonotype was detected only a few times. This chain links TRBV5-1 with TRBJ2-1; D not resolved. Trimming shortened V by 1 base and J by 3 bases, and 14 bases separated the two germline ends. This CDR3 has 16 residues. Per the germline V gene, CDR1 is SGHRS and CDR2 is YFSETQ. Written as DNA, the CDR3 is TGCGCCAGCAGCTTGTCCATGGCACCAGTCTACAATGAGCAGTTCTTC. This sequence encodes CASSLSMAPVYNEQFF.

The CDR3 DNA is TGTGCCAGCAGCCCAGTCCTGGGACGGACTAATTCACCCCTCCACTTT. Translated, it gives CASSPVLGRTNSPLHF. The chain combines TRBV28 with TRBJ1-6; the D gene is possibly TRBD1 (5 bases). Per germline, CDR1 MDHEN and CDR2 SYDVKM. This CDR3 has 16 residues. V was trimmed by 6 bases and J by 6 bases, leaving 18 bases between them.

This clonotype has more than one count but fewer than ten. DNA of the CDR3: TGTGCCACTCGACAGGGGGCCTGGGGCTACACCTTC. Protein product: CATRQGAWGYTF. J is TRBJ1-2 and V is TRBV25-1; TRBD1 aligns across 10 bases. Germline V CDR1 and CDR2: MGHDK, SYGVNS. Trimming took 10 bases from V and 8 from J; bases not matched to a gene: 7. There are 12 residues in the CDR3.

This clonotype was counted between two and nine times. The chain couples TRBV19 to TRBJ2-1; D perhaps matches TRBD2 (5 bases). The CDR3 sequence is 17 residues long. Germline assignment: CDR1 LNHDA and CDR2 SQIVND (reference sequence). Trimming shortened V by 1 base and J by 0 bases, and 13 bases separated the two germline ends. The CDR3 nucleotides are TGTGCCAGTAGTATAGGGCGGGCCGGGGACTCCTACAATGAGCAGTTCTTC. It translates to CASSIGRAGDSYNEQFF.

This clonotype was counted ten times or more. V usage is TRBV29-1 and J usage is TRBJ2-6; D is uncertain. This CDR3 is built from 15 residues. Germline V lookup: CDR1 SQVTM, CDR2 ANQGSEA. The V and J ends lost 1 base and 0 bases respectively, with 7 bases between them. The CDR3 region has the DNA TGCAGCGTTGAAGTCGGCTTCTCTGGGGCCAACGTCCTGACTTTC. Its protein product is CSVEVGFSGANVLTF.

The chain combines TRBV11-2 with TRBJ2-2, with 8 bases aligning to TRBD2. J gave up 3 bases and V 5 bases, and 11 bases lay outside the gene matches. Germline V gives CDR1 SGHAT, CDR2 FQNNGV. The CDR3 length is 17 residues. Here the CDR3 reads CASSPRRVAGYTGELFF. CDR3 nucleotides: TGTGCCAGCAGCCCCCGCCGGGTAGCGGGGTACACCGGGGAGCTGTTTTTT.

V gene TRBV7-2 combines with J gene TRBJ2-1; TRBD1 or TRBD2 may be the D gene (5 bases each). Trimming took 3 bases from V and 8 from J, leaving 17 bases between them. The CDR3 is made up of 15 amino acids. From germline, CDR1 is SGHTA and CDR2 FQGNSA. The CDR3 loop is CASSFAGASIYEQFF. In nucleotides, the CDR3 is TGTGCCAGCAGCTTCGCCGGGGCTTCGATCTATGAGCAGTTCTTC.

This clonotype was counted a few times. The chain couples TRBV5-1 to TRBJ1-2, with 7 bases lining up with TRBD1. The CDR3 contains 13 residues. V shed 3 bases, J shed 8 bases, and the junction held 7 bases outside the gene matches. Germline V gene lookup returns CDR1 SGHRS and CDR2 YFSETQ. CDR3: CASSSRGREGYTF. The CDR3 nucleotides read TGCGCCAGCAGCTCGAGGGGGCGCGAGGGCTACACCTTC.

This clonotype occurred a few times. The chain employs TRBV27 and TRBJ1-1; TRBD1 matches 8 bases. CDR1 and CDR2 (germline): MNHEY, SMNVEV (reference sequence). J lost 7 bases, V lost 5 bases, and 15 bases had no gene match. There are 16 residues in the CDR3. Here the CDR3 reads CASSPQKGTGESEAFF. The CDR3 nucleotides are TGTGCCAGCAGTCCGCAAAAGGGGACAGGCGAAAGTGAAGCTTTCTTT.

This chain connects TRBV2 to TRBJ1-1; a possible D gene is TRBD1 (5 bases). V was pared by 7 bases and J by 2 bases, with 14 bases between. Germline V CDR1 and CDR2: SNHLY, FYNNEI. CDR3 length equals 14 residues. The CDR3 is CASTLGTLNTEAFF. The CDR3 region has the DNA TGTGCCAGCACTCTGGGGACTTTAAACACTGAAGCTTTCTTT. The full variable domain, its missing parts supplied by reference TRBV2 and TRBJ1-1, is EPEVTQTPSHQVTQMGQEVILRCVPISNHLYFYWYRQILGQKVEFLVSFYNNEISEKSEIFDDQFSVERPDGSNFTLKIRSTKLEDSAMYFCASTLGTLNTEAFFGQGTRLTVV.

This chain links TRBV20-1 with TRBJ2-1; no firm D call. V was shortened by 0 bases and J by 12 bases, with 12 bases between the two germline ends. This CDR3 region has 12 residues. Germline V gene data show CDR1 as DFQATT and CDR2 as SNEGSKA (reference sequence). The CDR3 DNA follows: TGCAGTGCTAGAGATTTTTGGTCGTGGCAGTTCTTC. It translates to CSARDFWSWQFF.

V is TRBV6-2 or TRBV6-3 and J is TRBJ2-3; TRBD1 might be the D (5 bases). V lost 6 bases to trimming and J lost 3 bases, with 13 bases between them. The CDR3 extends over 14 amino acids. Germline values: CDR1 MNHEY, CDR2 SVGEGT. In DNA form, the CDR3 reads TGTGCCAGCAGACCCCAGGGAACGACAGATACGCAGTATTTT. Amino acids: CASRPQGTTDTQYF.

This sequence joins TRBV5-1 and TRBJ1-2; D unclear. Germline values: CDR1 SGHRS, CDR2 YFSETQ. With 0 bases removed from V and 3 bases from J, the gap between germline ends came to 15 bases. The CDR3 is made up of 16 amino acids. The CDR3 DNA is TGCGCCAGCAGCTTGGCCGGTGGACTAATCCACTATGGCTACACCTTC. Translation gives CASSLAGGLIHYGYTF.

CDR3 region: CSARDPKGYTF. In nucleotides, the CDR3 is TGCAGTGCTAGAGATCCAAAAGGCTACACCTTC. The chain employs TRBV20-1 and TRBJ1-2; no clear D gene. This CDR3 is built from 11 residues. V gave up 0 bases and J gave up 8 bases, with 7 bases separating them. Germline assignment: CDR1 DFQATT and CDR2 SNEGSKA (reference sequence).

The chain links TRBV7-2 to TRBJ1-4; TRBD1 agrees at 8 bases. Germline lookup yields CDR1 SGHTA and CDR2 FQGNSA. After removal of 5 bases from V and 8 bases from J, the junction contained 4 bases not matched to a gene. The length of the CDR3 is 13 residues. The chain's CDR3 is CASSVRQGEKLFF. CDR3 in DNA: TGTGCCAGCAGCGTGCGACAGGGGGAAAAACTGTTTTTT.

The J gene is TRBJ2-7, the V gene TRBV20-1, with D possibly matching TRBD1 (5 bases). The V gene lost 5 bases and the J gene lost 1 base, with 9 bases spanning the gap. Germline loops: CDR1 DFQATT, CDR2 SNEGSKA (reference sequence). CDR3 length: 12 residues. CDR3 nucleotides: TGCAGTGCTTCCACAGGTTCCTACGAGCAGTACGTC. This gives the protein CSASTGSYEQYV.

The CDR3 loop reads CASSQEHREGGYTF. The CDR3 DNA follows: TGTGCCAGCAGCCAGGAGCACAGGGAGGGTGGCTACACCTTC. This chain connects TRBV3-1 to TRBJ1-2; maybe TRBD1 (6 bases). This CDR3 is 14 amino acids long. Trimming took 3 bases from V and 7 from J, leaving 15 bases between them. Germline lookup yields CDR1 LGHDT and CDR2 YNNKEL (reference sequence).